The subject of this entry is one T cell receptor beta chain. The data belong to a study of blood T cell repertoires in COVID-19. The overall study: Specimens from acute and convalescent COVID-19 originated in the United States, Italy and Spain.

Germline lookup yields CDR1 WSHSY and CDR2 SAAADI. The CDR3 is 17 residues long. V was pared by 8 bases and J by 0 bases, with 20 bases between. Sequenced by immunoSEQ multiplex PCR; TCRdb stores in-frame clones only, minus some. The sample shows roughly 140,000 clones, under 90% of them seen only once. Sequences were obtained from peripheral blood. This sequence originates from a man in his 60s with acute or convalescent COVID-19. This chain connects TRBV10-2 to TRBJ1-3; D is unresolved. This CDR3 reads CASAWSGSSLSGNTIYF. DNA of the CDR3: TGCGCCAGCGCATGGAGCGGGTCCTCTCTCTCTGGAAACACCATATATTTT.